These 5 T cell receptor beta chains were sequenced from one sample in a study of blood T cell repertoires in COVID-19. The data were produced by immunoSEQ multiplex PCR, yet TCRdb's version contains in-frame clones alone and is incomplete. This table has 100,000 to 150,000 clones, under 85% appearing once. The sequencing sample was made of peripheral blood. The receptors derive from a man aged 40-50 years with active or convalescent COVID-19.

The gene calls are TRBV19 and TRBJ1-5; the match to TRBD1 covers 9 bases. Trimming at V came to 7 bases and at J to 1 base, leaving 8 bases not matched to a gene. The CDR3 length is 16 residues. Germline CDR1 and CDR2: LNHDA and SQIVND (reference sequence). The CDR3 loop is CASKVRTGDSNQPQHF. The DNA of the CDR3 is TGTGCCAGTAAGGTACGGACAGGGGACAGCAATCAGCCCCAGCATTTT.

The chain joins TRBV12-3 or TRBV12-4 to TRBJ1-1; a possible D gene is TRBD1 (6 bases). The CDR3 is made up of 13 amino acids. V lost 5 bases, J lost 0 bases, and 7 bases lay in between. CDR3 sequence: CASSGQLNTEAFF. The CDR3 DNA follows: TGTGCCAGCAGTGGACAGCTGAACACTGAAGCTTTCTTT.

The chain joins TRBV9 to TRBJ2-7; a possible D gene is TRBD2 (5 bases). Trimming took 0 bases from V and 6 from J, leaving 16 bases between them. This CDR3 has 15 amino acids. Germline lookup yields CDR1 SGDLS and CDR2 YYNGEE. CDR3 bases: TGTGCCAGCAGCGTAGGGGAGAGCGTAGGAGGCGAGCAGTACTTC. This codes for CASSVGESVGGEQYF. Filled out from reference TRBV9 and TRBJ2-7, the complete variable domain reads DSGVTQTPKHLITATGQRVTLRCSPRSGDLSVYWYQQSLDQGLQFLIQYYNGEERAKGNILERFSAQQFPDLHSELNLSSLELGDSALYFCASSVGESVGGEQYFGPGTRLTVT.

The rearrangement joins TRBV29-1 to TRBJ2-7, with D possibly being TRBD2 (5 bases). Germline CDR1 and CDR2: SQVTM and ANQGSEA. Trimming stripped 2 bases from V and 2 bases from J, with 16 bases between. This CDR3 contains 15 residues. CDR3 sequence reads: CSVEQLRGATYEQYF. DNA of the CDR3: TGCAGCGTTGAACAGCTCCGGGGAGCGACCTACGAGCAGTACTTC.

The chain is built from TRBV3-1 (or the pseudogene TRBV3-2) and TRBJ2-2; 10 bases agree with TRBD1. With 4 bases clipped from V and 6 bases from J, the junction kept 11 bases outside the gene matches. Germline V lookup: CDR1 LGHDT, CDR2 YNNKEL (reference sequence). There are 17 residues in the CDR3. The CDR3 reads CASSPRRPGTGAGELFF. Written as DNA, the CDR3 is TGTGCCAGCAGCCCCCGACGTCCCGGGACAGGGGCCGGGGAGCTGTTTTTT.